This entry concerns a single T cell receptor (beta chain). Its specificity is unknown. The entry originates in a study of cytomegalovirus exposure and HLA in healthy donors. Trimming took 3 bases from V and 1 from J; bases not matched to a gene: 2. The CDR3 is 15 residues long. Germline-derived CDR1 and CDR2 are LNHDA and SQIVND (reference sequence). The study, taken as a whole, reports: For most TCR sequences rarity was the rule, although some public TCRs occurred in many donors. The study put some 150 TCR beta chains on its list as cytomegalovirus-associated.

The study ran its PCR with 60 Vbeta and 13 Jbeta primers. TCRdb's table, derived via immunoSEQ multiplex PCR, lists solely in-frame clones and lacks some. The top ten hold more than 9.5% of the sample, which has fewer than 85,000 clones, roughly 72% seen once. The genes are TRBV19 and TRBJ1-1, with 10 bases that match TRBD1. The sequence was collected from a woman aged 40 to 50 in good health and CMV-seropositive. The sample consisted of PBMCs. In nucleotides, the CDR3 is TGTGCCAGTAGTATGGACAGGGGGAAGAACACTGAAGCTTTCTTT. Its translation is CASSMDRGKNTEAFF. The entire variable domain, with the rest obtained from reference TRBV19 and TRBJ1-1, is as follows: DGGITQSPKYLFRKEGQNVTLSCEQNLNHDAMYWYRQDPGQGLRLIYYSQIVNDFQKGDIAEGYSVSREKKESFPLTVTSAQKNPTAFYLCASSMDRGKNTEAFFGQGTRLTVV.